This T cell receptor (beta chain) emerged from a study of Graves' ophthalmopathy and Graves' hyperthyroidism. In regard to this clonotype: Its antigen is unidentified.

RNA transcripts served as template for amplifying TCR beta CDR3 sequences. The authors performed first-round RT-PCR with HTBI primers and then a second-round multiplex PCR. TCRdb passed the multiplex PCR reads through MiXCR, listing each CDR3 protein once. Of a few hundred thousand distinct CDR3 sequences listed, 15% to 20% are singletons. Study-wide points: Detection in blood was also observed for most expanded thyroid clonotypes above 0.001 frequency. Forecasting of ophthalmopathy progression by the model achieved approximately 70% sensitivity and more than 72% specificity.

Clinical symptoms, serum thyroxine, TRAb, thyroid ultrasound and orbital computed tomography formed the basis of diagnosis. Trimming at V came to 3 bases and at J to 8 bases, leaving 5 bases not matched to a gene. The CDR3 totals 13 residues. The V gene's germline CDR1 is LGHDT and CDR2 YNNKEL (reference sequence). The rearrangement joins TRBV3-1 to TRBJ1-2; TRBD1 aligns across 8 bases. The sample was peripheral blood. This TCR derives from an adult man with Graves' ophthalmopathy. CDR3 DNA sequence: TGTGCCAGCAGCCAGCTCCAGGGGGCCGGCTACACCTTC. It specifies CASSQLQGAGYTF.